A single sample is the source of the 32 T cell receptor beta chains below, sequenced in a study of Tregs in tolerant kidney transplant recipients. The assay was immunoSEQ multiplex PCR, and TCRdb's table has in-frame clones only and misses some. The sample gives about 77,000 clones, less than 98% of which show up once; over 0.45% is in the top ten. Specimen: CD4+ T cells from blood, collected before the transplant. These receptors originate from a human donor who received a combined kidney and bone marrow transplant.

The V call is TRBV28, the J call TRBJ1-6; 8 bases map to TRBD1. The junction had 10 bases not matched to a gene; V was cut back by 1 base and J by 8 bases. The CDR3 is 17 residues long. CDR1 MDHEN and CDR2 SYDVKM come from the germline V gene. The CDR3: CASSLSPGQGGHSPLHF. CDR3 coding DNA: TGTGCCAGCAGTTTATCGCCCGGACAGGGAGGGCATTCACCCCTCCACTTT.

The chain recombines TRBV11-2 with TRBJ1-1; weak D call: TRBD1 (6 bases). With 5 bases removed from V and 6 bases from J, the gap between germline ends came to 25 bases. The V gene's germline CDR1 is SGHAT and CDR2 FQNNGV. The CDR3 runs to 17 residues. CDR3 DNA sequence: TGTGCCAGCAGCCTGGCTATAACAGGGTCTGGTCCTTCTGAAGCTTTCTTT. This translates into CASSLAITGSGPSEAFF.

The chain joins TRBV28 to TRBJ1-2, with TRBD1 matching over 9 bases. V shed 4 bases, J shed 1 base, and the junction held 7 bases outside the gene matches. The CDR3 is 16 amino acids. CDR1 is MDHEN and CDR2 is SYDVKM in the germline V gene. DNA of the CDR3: TGTGCCAGCAGTTCCGGACAGGGGCTCCTTAACTATGGCTACACCTTC. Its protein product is CASSSGQGLLNYGYTF.

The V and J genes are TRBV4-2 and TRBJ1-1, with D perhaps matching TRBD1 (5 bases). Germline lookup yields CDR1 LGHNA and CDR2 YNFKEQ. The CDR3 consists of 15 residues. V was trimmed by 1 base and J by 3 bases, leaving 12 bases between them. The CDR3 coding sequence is TGTGCCAGCAGCCAAGGCCTTCCGACAGACACTGAAGCTTTCTTT. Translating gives CASSQGLPTDTEAFF.

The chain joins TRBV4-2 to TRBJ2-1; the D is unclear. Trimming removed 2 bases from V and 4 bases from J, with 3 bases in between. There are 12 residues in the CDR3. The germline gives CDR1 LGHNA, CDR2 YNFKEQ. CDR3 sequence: CASSQRYNEQFF. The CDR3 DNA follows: TGTGCCAGCAGCCAACGGTACAATGAGCAGTTCTTC.

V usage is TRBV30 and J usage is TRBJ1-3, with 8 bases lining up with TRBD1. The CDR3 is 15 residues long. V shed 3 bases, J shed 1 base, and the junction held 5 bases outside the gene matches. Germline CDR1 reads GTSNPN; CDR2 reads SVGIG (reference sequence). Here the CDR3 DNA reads TGTGCCTGGAGGGACAGGGCGGTGTCTGGAAACACCATATATTTT. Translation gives CAWRDRAVSGNTIYF. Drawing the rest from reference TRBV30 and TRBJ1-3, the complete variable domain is SQTIHQWPATLVQPVGSPLSLECTVEGTSNPNLYWYRQAAGRGLQLLFYSVGIGQISSEVPQNLSASRPQDRQFILSSKKLLLSDSGFYLCAWRDRAVSGNTIYFGEGSWLTVV.

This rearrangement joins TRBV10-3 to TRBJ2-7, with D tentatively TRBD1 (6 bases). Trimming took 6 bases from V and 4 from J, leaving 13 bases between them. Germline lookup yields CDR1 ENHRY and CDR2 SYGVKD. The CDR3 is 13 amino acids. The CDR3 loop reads CAISHRVGYEQYF. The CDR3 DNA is TGTGCCATCAGCCACAGGGTAGGATACGAGCAGTACTTC.

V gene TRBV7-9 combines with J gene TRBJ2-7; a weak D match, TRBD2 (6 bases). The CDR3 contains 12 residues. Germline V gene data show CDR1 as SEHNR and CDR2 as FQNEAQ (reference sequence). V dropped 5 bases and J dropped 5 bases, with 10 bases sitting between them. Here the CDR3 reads CASSPGGDEQYF. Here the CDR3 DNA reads TGTGCCAGCAGCCCCGGAGGGGACGAGCAGTACTTC.

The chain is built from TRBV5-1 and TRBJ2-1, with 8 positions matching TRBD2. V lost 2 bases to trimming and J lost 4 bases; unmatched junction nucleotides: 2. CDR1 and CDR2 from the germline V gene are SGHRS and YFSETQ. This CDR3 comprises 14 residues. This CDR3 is CASSLTSGYNEQFF. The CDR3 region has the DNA TGCGCCAGCAGCTTAACTAGCGGATACAATGAGCAGTTCTTC. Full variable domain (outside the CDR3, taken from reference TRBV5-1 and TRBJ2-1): KAGVTQTPRYLIKTRGQQVTLSCSPISGHRSVSWYQQTPGQGLQFLFEYFSETQRNKGNFPGRFSGRQFSNSRSEMNVSTLELGDSALYLCASSLTSGYNEQFFGPGTRLTVL.

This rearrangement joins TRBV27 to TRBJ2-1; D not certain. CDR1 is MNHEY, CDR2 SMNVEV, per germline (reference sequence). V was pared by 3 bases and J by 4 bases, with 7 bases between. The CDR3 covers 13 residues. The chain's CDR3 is CASSFGFYNEQFF. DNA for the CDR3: TGTGCCAGCAGTTTCGGTTTTTACAATGAGCAGTTCTTC.

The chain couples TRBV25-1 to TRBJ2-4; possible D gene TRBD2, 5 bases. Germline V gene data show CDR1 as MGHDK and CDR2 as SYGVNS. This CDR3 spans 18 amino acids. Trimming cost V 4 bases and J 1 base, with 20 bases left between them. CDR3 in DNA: TGTGCCAGCAGTGTGGGGAGAATGTTGAGACTCGCCAAAAACATTCAGTACTTC. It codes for CASSVGRMLRLAKNIQYF.

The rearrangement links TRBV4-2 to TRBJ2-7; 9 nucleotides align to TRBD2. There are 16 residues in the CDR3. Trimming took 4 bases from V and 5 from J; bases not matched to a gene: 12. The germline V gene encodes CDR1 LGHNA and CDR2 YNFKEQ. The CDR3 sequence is CASSREFRGGAHEQYF. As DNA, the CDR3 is TGTGCCAGCAGCCGAGAATTTCGCGGGGGGGCCCACGAGCAGTACTTC.

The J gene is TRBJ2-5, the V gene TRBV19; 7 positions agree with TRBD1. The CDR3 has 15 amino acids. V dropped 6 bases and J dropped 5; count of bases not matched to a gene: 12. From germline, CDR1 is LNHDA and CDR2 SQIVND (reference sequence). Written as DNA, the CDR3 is TGTGCCAGTAGCCGCACCACCGGGACAGTGGAGACCCAGTACTTC. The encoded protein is CASSRTTGTVETQYF.

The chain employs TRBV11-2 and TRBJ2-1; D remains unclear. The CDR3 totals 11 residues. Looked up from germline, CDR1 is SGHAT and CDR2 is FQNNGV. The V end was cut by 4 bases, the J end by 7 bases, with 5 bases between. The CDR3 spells CASSSLNEQFF. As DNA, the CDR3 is TGTGCCAGCAGCTCCCTGAATGAGCAGTTCTTC.

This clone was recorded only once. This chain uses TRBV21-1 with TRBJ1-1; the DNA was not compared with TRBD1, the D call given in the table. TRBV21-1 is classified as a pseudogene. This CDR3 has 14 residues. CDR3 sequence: CASKTGTMNTEAFF. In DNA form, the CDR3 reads TGTGCCAGCAAAACCGGGACAATGAACACTGAAGCTTTCTTT.

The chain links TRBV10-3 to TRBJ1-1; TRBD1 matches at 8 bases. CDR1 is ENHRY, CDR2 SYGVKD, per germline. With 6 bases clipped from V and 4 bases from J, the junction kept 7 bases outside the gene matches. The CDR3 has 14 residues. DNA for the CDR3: TGTGCCATCAGACAGGACAGGGTTGTCACTGAAGCTTTCTTT. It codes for CAIRQDRVVTEAFF.

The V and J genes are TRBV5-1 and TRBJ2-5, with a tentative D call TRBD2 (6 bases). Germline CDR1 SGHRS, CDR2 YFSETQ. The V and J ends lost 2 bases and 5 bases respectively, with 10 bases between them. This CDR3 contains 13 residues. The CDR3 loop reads CASSFSRGETQYF. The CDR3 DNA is TGCGCCAGCAGCTTTTCTCGGGGGGAGACCCAGTACTTC. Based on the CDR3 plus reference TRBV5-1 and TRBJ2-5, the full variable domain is KAGVTQTPRYLIKTRGQQVTLSCSPISGHRSVSWYQQTPGQGLQFLFEYFSETQRNKGNFPGRFSGRQFSNSRSEMNVSTLELGDSALYLCASSFSRGETQYFGPGTRLLVL.

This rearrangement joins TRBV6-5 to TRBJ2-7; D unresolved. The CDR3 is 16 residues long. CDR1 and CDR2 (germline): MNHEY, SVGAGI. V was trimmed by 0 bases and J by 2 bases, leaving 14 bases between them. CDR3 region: CASSYSSYLSAYEQYF. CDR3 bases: TGTGCCAGCAGTTACTCGAGTTACCTCTCGGCCTACGAGCAGTACTTC.

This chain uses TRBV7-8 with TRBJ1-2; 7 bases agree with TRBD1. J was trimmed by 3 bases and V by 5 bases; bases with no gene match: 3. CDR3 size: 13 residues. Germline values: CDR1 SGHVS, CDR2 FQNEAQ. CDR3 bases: TGTGCCAGCAGCACCGACAGGGACTATGGCTACACCTTC. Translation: CASSTDRDYGYTF.

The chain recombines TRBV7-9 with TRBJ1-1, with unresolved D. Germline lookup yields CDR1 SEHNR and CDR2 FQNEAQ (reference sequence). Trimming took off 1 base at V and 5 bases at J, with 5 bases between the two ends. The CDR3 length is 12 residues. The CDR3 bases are TGTGCCAGCAGCTTAGTGAGGACTGAAGCTTTCTTT. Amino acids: CASSLVRTEAFF.

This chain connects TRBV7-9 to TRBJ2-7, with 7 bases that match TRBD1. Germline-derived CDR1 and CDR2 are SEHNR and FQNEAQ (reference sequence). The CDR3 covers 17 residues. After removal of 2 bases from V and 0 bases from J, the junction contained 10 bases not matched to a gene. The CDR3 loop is CASSLSDRQGYSYEQYF. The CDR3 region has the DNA TGTGCCAGCAGCTTATCAGACAGACAGGGATACTCCTACGAGCAGTACTTC.

CDR3 sequence: CASSSGTGGTDTQYF. CDR3 nucleotides: TGCGCCAGCAGCTCCGGGACAGGGGGCACAGATACGCAGTATTTT. The V call is TRBV5-1, the J call TRBJ2-3; TRBD1 matches at 10 bases. Trimming cost V 3 bases and J 1 base; bases outside gene matches: 2. The CDR3 loop spans 15 amino acids. CDR1 is SGHRS and CDR2 is YFSETQ in the germline V gene.

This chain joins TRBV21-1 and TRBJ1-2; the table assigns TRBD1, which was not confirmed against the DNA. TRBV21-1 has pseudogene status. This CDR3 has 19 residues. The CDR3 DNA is TGTGCCAGCAGCAAAGATGTGGAAACAGGGAAGTATGTAATCTATGGCTACACCTTC. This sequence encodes CASSKDVETGKYVIYGYTF.

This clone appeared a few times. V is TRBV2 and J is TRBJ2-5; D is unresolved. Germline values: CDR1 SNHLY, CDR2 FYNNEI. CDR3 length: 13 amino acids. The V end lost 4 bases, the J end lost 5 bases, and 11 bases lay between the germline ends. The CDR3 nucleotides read TGTGCCAGCAGTGGGGTGGCGGCGGAGACCCAGTACTTC. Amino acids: CASSGVAAETQYF.

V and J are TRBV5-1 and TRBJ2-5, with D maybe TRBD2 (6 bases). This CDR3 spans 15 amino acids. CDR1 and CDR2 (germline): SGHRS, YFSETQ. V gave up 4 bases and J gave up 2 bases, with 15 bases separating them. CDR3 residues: CASSRRSGLQETQYF. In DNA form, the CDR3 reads TGCGCCAGCAGCCGACGCAGCGGGTTACAAGAGACCCAGTACTTC.

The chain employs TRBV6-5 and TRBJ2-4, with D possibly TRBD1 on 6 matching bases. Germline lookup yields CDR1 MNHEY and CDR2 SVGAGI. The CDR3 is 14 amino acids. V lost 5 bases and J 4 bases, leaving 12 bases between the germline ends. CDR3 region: CASSGGHSKNIQYF. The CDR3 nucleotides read TGTGCCAGCAGTGGGGGACACTCAAAAAACATTCAGTACTTC.

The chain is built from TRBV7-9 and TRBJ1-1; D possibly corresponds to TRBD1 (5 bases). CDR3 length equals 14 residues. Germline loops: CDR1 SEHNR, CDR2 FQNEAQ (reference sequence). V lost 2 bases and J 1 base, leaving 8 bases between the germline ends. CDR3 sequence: CASSLQGSNTEAFF. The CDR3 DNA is TGTGCCAGCAGCTTACAGGGCTCGAACACTGAAGCTTTCTTT.

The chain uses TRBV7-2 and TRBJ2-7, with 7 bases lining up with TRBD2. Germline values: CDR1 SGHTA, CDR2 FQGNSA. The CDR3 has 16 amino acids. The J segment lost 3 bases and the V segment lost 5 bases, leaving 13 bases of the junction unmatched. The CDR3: CASSLSRSGGNYEQYF. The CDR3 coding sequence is TGTGCCAGCAGCCTTAGCCGTTCGGGGGGTAACTACGAGCAGTACTTC.

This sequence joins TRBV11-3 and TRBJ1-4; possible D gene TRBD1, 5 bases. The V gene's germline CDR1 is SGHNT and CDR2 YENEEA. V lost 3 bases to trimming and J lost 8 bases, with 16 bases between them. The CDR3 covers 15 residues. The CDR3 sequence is CASSFGGGGEEKLFF. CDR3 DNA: TGTGCCAGCAGCTTTGGGGGGGGAGGCGAAGAAAAACTGTTTTTT. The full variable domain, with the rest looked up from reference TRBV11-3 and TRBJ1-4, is EAGVVQSPRYKIIEKKQPVAFWCNPISGHNTLYWYLQNLGQGPELLIRYENEEAVDDSQLPKDRFSAERLKGVDSTLKIQPAELGDSAVYLCASSFGGGGEEKLFFGSGTQLSVL.

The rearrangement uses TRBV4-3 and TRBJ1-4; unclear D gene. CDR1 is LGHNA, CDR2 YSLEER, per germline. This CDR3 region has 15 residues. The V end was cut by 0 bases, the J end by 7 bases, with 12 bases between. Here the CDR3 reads CASSQDPNSGEKLFF. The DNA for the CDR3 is TGCGCCAGCAGCCAAGATCCTAACAGCGGTGAAAAACTGTTTTTT.

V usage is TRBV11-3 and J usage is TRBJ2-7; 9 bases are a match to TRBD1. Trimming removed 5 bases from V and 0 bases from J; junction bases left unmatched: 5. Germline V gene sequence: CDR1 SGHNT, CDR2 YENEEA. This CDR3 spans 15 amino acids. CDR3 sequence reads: CASSEGQGDSYEQYF. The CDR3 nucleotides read TGTGCCAGCAGCGAGGGACAGGGCGACTCCTACGAGCAGTACTTC.

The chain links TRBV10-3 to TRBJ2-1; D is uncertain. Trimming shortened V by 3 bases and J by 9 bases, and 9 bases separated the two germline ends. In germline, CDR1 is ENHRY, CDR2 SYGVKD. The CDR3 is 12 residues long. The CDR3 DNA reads TGTGCCATCAGTGAACCCGGCGGTGAGCAGTTCTTC. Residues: CAISEPGGEQFF.